This T cell receptor (beta chain) appears in the sequencing data of a study of blood T cell repertoires in COVID-19. Study-wide context: The United States, Italy and Spain supplied acute and convalescent COVID-19 samples. In each case, the material was cDNA or gDNA derived from T cells, B-cell-depleted T cells, or PBMCs.

The trim removed 7 bases at V and 7 bases at J, leaving 16 bases unmatched. The CDR3 spans 17 residues. Germline V gene sequence: CDR1 LNHDA, CDR2 SQIVND (reference sequence). The table lists this clone with a few counts. Methods used by the authors: The authors estimated nucleated cell counts from reference gene primer amplification. Only in-frame clones appear in the TCRdb table, and some are missing; sequencing was by immunoSEQ multiplex PCR. That table is the source of V, J and clone size, and D and trimming were worked out from the DNA. The sample lists about 220,000 clones, more than 65% occurring once.

The sample comprised peripheral blood. The receptor was isolated from a woman aged 30 to 39 who had recovered from COVID-19. The chain uses TRBV19 and TRBJ2-7; 13 bases line up with TRBD2. The CDR3 spells CASTKTPGLAGVGEQYF. CDR3 coding DNA: TGTGCCAGTACGAAAACGCCCGGACTAGCGGGAGTTGGGGAGCAGTACTTC.